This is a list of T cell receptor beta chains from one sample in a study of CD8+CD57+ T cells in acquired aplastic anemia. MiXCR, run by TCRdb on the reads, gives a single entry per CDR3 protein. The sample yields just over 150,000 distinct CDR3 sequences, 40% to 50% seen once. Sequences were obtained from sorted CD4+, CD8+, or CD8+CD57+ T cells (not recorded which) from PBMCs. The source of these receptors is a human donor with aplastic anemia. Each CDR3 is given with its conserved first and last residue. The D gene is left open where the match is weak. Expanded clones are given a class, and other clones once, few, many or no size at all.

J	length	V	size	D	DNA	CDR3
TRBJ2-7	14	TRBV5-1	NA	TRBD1	TGCGCCAGCAGCTGGGACAGCGGTGCCTACGAGCAGTACTTC	CASSWDSGAYEQYF
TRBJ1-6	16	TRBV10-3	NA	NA	TGTGCCATCACCCGGGCGCCGCGGGGTGAGAATTCACCCCTCCACTTT	CAITRAPRGENSPLHF
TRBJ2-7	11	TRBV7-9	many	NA	TGTGCCAGCAGCCTAACCTACGAGCAGTACTTC	CASSLTYEQYF
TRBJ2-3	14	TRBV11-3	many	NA	TGTGCCAGCAAGGGGCGGGATAGCACAGATACGCAGTATTTT	CASKGRDSTDTQYF
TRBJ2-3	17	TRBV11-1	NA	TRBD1	TGTGCCAGCAGCTCCCGACAGGGGTACGGGCGCACAGATACGCAGTATTTT	CASSSRQGYGRTDTQYF
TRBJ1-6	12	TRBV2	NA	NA	TGTGCCAAACAGGGATCTAGTTCACCCCTCCACTTT	CAKQGSSSPLHF
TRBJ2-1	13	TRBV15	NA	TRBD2	TGTGCCACCCGGCGGGAGTCCTTCAACGAGCAGTTCTTC	CATRRESFNEQFF
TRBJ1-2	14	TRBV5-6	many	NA	TGTGCCAGCTATCAGTGGAAGCTCCGCGGGGGCTACACCTTC	CASYQWKLRGGYTF
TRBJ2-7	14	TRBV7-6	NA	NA	TGTGCCAGCAGCTCCGGCGGCAGGGTACTTGAGCAGTACTTC	CASSSGGRVLEQYF
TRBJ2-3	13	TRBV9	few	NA	TGTGCCAGCAGCGTAGGGAGCACAGATACGCAGTATTTT	CASSVGSTDTQYF
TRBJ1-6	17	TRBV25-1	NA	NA	TGTGCCAGCAGCTTCGGGGGGCGCAATCCCTTCGGGGCACCCCTCCACTTT	CASSFGGRNPFGAPLHF
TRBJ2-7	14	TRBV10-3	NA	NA	TGTGCCATCAGTGACGAGGTAGCGGCTTACGAGCAGTACTTC	CAISDEVAAYEQYF
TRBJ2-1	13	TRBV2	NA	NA	TGTGCCAGCACTGGGGGCTCCTACAATGAGCAGTTCTTC	CASTGGSYNEQFF
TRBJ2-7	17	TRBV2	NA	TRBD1	TGTGCCAGCAGCCTCCCCCCGGGACAGGGGGACGCCTACGAGCAGTACTTC	CASSLPPGQGDAYEQYF
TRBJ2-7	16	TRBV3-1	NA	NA	TGTGCCAGCAGCCAAGCGGGGCAGGGGGGGGACTACGAGCAGTACTTC	CASSQAGQGGDYEQYF
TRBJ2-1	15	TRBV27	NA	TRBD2	TGTGCCAGCAGCCTAGCGGGAACTTCCTACAATGAGCAGTTCTTC	CASSLAGTSYNEQFF
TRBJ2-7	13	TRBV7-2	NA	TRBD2	TGTGCCAGCAGTTCGGGACTATTCTACGAGCAGTACTTC	CASSSGLFYEQYF
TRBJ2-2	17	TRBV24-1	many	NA	TGTGCCACCAGTGATTTGTGGGGGGACCCGAACACCGGGGAGCTGTTTTTT	CATSDLWGDPNTGELFF
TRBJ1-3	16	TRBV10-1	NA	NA	TGCGCCAGCAGTGAGGATGAAGGGTACGCTGGAAACACCATATATTTT	CASSEDEGYAGNTIYF
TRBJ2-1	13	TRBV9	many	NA	TGTGCCAGCAGCGTAGCGACGCCGAATGAGCAGTTCTTC	CASSVATPNEQFF
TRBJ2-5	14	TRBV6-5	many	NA	TGTGCCAGCAGAAGGGTGGCACCTCGGGGGACCCAGTACTTC	CASRRVAPRGTQYF
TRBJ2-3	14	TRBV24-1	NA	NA	TGTGCCACCAGTGATTTAACCAGCACAGATACGCAGTATTTT	CATSDLTSTDTQYF
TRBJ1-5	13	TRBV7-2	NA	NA	TGTGCCAGCAGCCCAAGTGCGGGTCAGCCCCAGCATTTT	CASSPSAGQPQHF
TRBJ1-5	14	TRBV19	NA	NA	TGTGCCAGTAGACCAGCGGGAGGGCAAGAGACCCAGCATTTT	CASRPAGGQETQHF
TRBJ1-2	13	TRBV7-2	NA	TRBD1	TGTGCCAGCAGCCCAGACAGGGAATATGGCTACACCTTC	CASSPDREYGYTF
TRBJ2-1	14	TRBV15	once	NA	TGTGCCACCAGCAGAGGGGATCCCCTAAATGAGCAGTTCTTC	CATSRGDPLNEQFF
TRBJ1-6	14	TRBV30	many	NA	TGTGCCTGGAGTGAAGGCAGGGGAAGTTCACCCCTCCACTTT	CAWSEGRGSSPLHF
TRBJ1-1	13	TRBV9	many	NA	TGTGCCAGCAGCGTAGAGGGGGATGCGCAAGCTTTCTTT	CASSVEGDAQAFF
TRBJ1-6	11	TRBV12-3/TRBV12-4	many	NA	TGTGCCAGCAGTTTAGGGGGGGGGCTCCACTTT	CASSLGGGLHF
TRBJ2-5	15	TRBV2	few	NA	TGTGCCAGCAGTAGCCTAGGACAGGGAGGGGAGACCCAGTACTTC	CASSSLGQGGETQYF
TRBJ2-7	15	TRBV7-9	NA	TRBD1	TGTGCCAGCAGCTTAGCGCTTGCAGGGGGCTACGAGCAGTACTTC	CASSLALAGGYEQYF
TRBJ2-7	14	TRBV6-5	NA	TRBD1	TGTGCCAGCAGTTCGGGACAGCTGTCCTACGAGCAGTACTTC	CASSSGQLSYEQYF
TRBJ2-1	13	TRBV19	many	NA	TGTGCCAGTAGCCCCACAGGGTACCATGAGCAGTTCTTC	CASSPTGYHEQFF
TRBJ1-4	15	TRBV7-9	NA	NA	TGTGCCAGCAGCTTAGCGGGGGCGGGTAATGAAAAACTGTTTTTT	CASSLAGAGNEKLFF
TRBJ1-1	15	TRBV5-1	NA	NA	TGCGCCAGCAGCCATCCGTACACCGCGGATACTGAAGCTTTCTTT	CASSHPYTADTEAFF
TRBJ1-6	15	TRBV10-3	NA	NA	TGTGCCATCAGTGACCGGGACGGTCCTAATTCACCCCTCCACTTT	CAISDRDGPNSPLHF
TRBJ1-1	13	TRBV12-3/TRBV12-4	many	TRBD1	TGTGCCAGCAGTGGGGGGACAGACACTGAAGCTTTCTTT	CASSGGTDTEAFF
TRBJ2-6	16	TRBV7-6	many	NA	TGTGCCAGCAGCCTCCTGGGTGGGAGTGGGGCCAACGTCCTGACTTTC	CASSLLGGSGANVLTF
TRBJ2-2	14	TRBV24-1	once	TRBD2	TGTGCCACCAGTGACCAGACTAGCGCCGGGGAGTTGTTTTTT	CATSDQTSAGELFF